This TCR beta chain was captured by sequencing in a study of T-cell memory formation after mild COVID-19. General study results and limits: Shrinking CD4+ clones resided mostly in CM and EM, and CD8+ ones in EMRA.

TCRdb reprocessed the 5' RACE reads via MiXCR and lists one record per CDR3 protein. The profile shows over 500,000 distinct CDR3 sequences, roughly a sixth of them singletons. This clonotype was detected only a few times. The antigen remains undetermined. CDR1 is MNHNS and CDR2 is SASEGT in the germline V gene. The CDR3 has 15 amino acids. Losses at the gene ends were 7 bases for V and 3 bases for J; bases not matched to a gene: 10. The sample comprised PBMCs or a T cell subset sorted from them (not recorded which). This chain joins TRBV6-1 and TRBJ2-7; 9 bases line up with TRBD1. The receptor was isolated from an adult woman who had mild COVID-19 (a few samples of this study predate the infection). Cell type and time point are not known. The CDR3 nucleotides are TGTGCCAGCACGCTGGGACAGGGTCCAAACTACGAGCAGTACTTC. Protein: CASTLGQGPNYEQYF.